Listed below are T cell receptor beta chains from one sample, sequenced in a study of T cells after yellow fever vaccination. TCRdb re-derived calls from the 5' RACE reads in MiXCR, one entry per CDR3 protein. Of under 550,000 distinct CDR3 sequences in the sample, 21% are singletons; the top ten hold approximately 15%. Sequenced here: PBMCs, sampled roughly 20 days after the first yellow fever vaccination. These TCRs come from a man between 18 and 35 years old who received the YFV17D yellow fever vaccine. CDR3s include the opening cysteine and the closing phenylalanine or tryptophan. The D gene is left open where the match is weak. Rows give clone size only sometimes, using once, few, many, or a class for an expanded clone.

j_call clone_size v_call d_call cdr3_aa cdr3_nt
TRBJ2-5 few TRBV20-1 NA CSAPGRWQETQYF TGCAGTGCTCCCGGCCGTTGGCAAGAGACCCAGTACTTC
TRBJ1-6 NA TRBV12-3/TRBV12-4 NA CASSSRIALYNSPLHF TGTGCCAGCAGTTCCCGGATCGCCCTCTATAATTCACCCCTCCACTTT
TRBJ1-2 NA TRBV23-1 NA CANIQRPDDYGYTF TGCGCCAACATTCAAAGGCCTGATGACTATGGCTACACCTTC
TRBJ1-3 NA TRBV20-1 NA CSARDRDSGNTIYF TGCAGTGCTAGAGACCGCGACAGTGGAAACACCATATATTTT
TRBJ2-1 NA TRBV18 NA CASSPRRTDYNEQFF TGTGCCAGCTCACCACGAAGGACAGACTACAATGAGCAGTTCTTC
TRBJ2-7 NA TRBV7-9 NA CASSLPGGVYEQYF TGTGCCAGCAGCTTACCGGGGGGCGTGTACGAGCAGTACTTC
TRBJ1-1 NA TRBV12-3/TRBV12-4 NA CASSSGPRGAFF TGTGCCAGCAGTTCCGGGCCCCGGGGAGCTTTCTTT
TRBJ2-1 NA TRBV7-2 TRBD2 CASSLYLAGSYNEQFF TGTGCCAGCAGCTTATACCTAGCGGGCTCCTACAATGAGCAGTTCTTC
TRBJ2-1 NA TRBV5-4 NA CASNSAGAGYYNEQFF TGTGCCAGCAACAGTGCTGGGGCCGGGTACTACAATGAGCAGTTCTTC
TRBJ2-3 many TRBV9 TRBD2 CASSVGLAVPSTDTQYF TGTGCCAGCAGCGTAGGGCTAGCGGTGCCTAGCACAGATACGCAGTATTTT
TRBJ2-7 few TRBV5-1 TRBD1 CASSLADRGSYEQYF TGCGCCAGCAGCTTGGCGGACAGGGGATCCTACGAGCAGTACTTC